This passage covers 29 T cell receptor beta chains from one sample sequenced in a study of CD8+ T cells in alopecia areata. cDNA prepared by RNA extraction and subsequent reverse transcription served as the template for sequencing. TCRdb's table, derived via immunoSEQ multiplex PCR, lists solely in-frame clones and lacks some. This table holds approximately 7,400 clones, roughly 67% found once. The treatment here: oral pan-JAK inhibitor, 5-10 mg twice daily. The study team obtained lesional scalp punch biopsies and peripheral blood from alopecia areata patients. The sequencing here drew on skin, taken at week 4, from a patient treated with tofacitinib. Receptors were obtained from a human donor with alopecia areata.

The sample holds a few counts of this clone. The V call is TRBV19, the J call TRBJ2-7; D is unclear. V lost 5 bases and J 0 bases, leaving 14 bases between the germline ends. The CDR3 spans 15 residues. CDR1 is LNHDA, CDR2 SQIVND, per germline (reference sequence). CDR3 protein: CASSPTTRGSYEQYF. For the CDR3, the DNA is TGTGCCAGTAGTCCCACCACCCGCGGCTCCTACGAGCAGTACTTC. The variable domain in full, with the rest retrieved from reference TRBV19 and TRBJ2-7, is DGGITQSPKYLFRKEGQNVTLSCEQNLNHDAMYWYRQDPGQGLRLIYYSQIVNDFQKGDIAEGYSVSREKKESFPLTVTSAQKNPTAFYLCASSPTTRGSYEQYFGPGTRLTVT.

V and J are TRBV5-6 and TRBJ1-1; D not certain. Germline-derived CDR1 and CDR2 are SGHDT and YYEEEE. The CDR3 has 13 residues. The V and J ends lost 4 bases and 1 base respectively, with 8 bases between them. CDR3 amino acids: CASSGARNTEAFF. Written as DNA, the CDR3 is TGTGCCAGCAGCGGAGCACGGAACACTGAAGCTTTCTTT.

The V gene is TRBV18, the J gene TRBJ2-3; D could derive from TRBD1 or TRBD2 (5 bases each). The CDR3 contains 15 residues. Trimming took off 4 bases at V and 3 bases at J, with 14 bases between the two ends. Per germline, CDR1 KGHSH and CDR2 LQKENI. The CDR3 DNA sequence: TGTGCCAGCTCACTTATATGGGACCCGACAGATACGCAGTATTTT. Translated: CASSLIWDPTDTQYF.

V and J are TRBV7-8 and TRBJ2-1; D gene uncertain. Germline assignment: CDR1 SGHVS and CDR2 FQNEAQ. This CDR3 is 18 amino acids long. Trimming took 2 bases from V and 0 from J, leaving 17 bases between them. Here the CDR3 DNA reads TGTGCCAGCAGCTTAAGGTCGTCTGCACACCCCTCCTACAATGAGCAGTTCTTC. As protein: CASSLRSSAHPSYNEQFF.

The genes are TRBV4-3 and TRBJ2-7, with TRBD1 as a possible D gene (5 bases). The germline V and J ends were trimmed by 0 bases and 0 bases, with 21 bases remaining between them. The CDR3 consists of 19 residues. Per germline, CDR1 LGHNA and CDR2 YSLEER. In DNA form, the CDR3 reads TGCGCCAGCAGCCAAGATTCCCCAATTGGGGCAGGTAGCTCCTACGAGCAGTACTTC. As protein: CASSQDSPIGAGSSYEQYF.

The gene calls are TRBV7-8 and TRBJ2-2; either TRBD1 or TRBD2 may fit D (5 bases each). This CDR3 is built from 14 residues. The germline gives CDR1 SGHVS, CDR2 FQNEAQ. V lost 5 bases to trimming and J lost 4 bases, with 11 bases between them. The CDR3, as DNA: TGTGCCAGCAGCACCGGGGCGTTCACCGGGGAGCTGTTTTTT. This codes for CASSTGAFTGELFF.

CDR3 protein: CASSSDRVGNAFF. The CDR3 region has the DNA TGTGCCAGCAGCTCGGACAGGGTGGGGAATGCTTTCTTT. The rearrangement uses TRBV7-2 and TRBJ1-1; 8 bases align to TRBD1. Trimming removed 4 bases from V and 11 bases from J; junction bases left unmatched: 9. This CDR3 is 13 amino acids long. CDR1 and CDR2 (germline): SGHTA, FQGNSA.

This clone appeared a few times. The rearrangement links TRBV6-5 to TRBJ1-1; D is perhaps TRBD1 (6 bases). CDR3 size: 13 residues. CDR1 and CDR2 (germline): MNHEY, SVGAGI. The V and J ends lost 5 bases and 5 bases respectively, with 12 bases between them. CDR3 nucleotide sequence: TGTGCCAGCAGTCAGGGGTTAAGGACTGAAGCTTTCTTT. Its protein is CASSQGLRTEAFF.

The chain couples TRBV5-1 to TRBJ1-1; D may be TRBD1 (5 bases). The CDR3 is 15 amino acids. Trimming cost V 6 bases and J 5 bases, with 20 bases left between them. Per germline, CDR1 SGHRS and CDR2 YFSETQ. CDR3: CASTLPSGEGTEAFF. In DNA, the CDR3 is TGCGCCAGCACCCTCCCCAGTGGGGAGGGGACTGAAGCTTTCTTT.

The chain is built from TRBV5-1 and TRBJ2-2, with D possibly being TRBD2 (6 bases). Trimming removed 4 bases at V and 4 bases at J, with 17 bases between. The germline V gene encodes CDR1 SGHRS and CDR2 YFSETQ. The CDR3 has 16 amino acids. The CDR3 loop reads CASSPSSGRITGELFF. CDR3 sequence (DNA): TGCGCCAGCAGCCCGAGTAGTGGGAGGATCACCGGGGAGCTGTTTTTT. Complete variable domain (other parts from reference TRBV5-1 and TRBJ2-2): KAGVTQTPRYLIKTRGQQVTLSCSPISGHRSVSWYQQTPGQGLQFLFEYFSETQRNKGNFPGRFSGRQFSNSRSEMNVSTLELGDSALYLCASSPSSGRITGELFFGEGSRLTVL.

The CDR3 reads CASSSPGQQETQYF. In nucleotides, the CDR3 is TGTGCCAGCAGTTCCCCGGGACAGCAAGAGACCCAGTACTTC. This sequence joins TRBV6-6 and TRBJ2-5, with 7 bases fitting TRBD1. The CDR3 runs to 14 residues. Germline-derived CDR1 and CDR2 are MNHNY and SVGAGI (reference sequence). V lost 4 bases, J lost 2 bases, and 4 bases stayed unmatched.

This clone has a handful of counts. The chain carries TRBV18 and TRBJ1-2; TRBD1 might be the D (6 bases). With 3 bases removed from V and 5 bases from J, the gap between germline ends came to 13 bases. CDR3 size: 14 residues. Germline CDR1 reads KGHSH; CDR2 reads LQKENI. The CDR3 sequence is CASSPGQSGYGYTF. The CDR3 region has the DNA TGTGCCAGCTCACCTGGACAGTCAGGATATGGCTACACCTTC.

This clone was detected a few times. The CDR3 DNA reads TGCGCCAGCAGCCAATCGACGCGCGGACAGGGTTCGGACGAGCAGTACTTC. As protein: CASSQSTRGQGSDEQYF. The chain combines TRBV4-3 with TRBJ2-7, with 8 bases fitting TRBD1. J was trimmed by 5 bases and V by 2 bases; bases with no gene match: 14. CDR3 length: 17 amino acids. CDR1 LGHNA and CDR2 YSLEER come from the germline V gene.

The chain combines TRBV6-1 with TRBJ2-3; no definite D call. Germline loops: CDR1 MNHNS, CDR2 SASEGT. V lost 9 bases to trimming and J lost 2 bases, with 12 bases between them. The CDR3 has 13 amino acids. As DNA, the CDR3 is TGTGCCAGTCGCGCGAGTATCACAGATACGCAGTATTTT. It codes for CASRASITDTQYF.

V usage is TRBV7-7 and J usage is TRBJ2-5; D unresolved. Trimming stripped 1 base from V and 4 bases from J, with 10 bases between. There are 14 residues in the CDR3. Germline V CDR1 and CDR2: SSHAT, FNYEAQ (reference sequence). The CDR3 loop reads CASSLGSGAETQYF. Here the CDR3 DNA reads TGTGCCAGCAGCTTAGGGTCCGGCGCAGAGACCCAGTACTTC.

CDR3 protein: CATSRGGSNQPQHF. Written as DNA, the CDR3 is TGTGCCACCAGCAGAGGAGGGAGCAATCAGCCCCAGCATTTT. The chain joins TRBV15 to TRBJ1-5; D call uncertain. Per germline, CDR1 LNHNV and CDR2 YYDKDF (reference sequence). The CDR3 loop spans 14 amino acids. The V gene lost 1 base and the J gene lost 1 base, with 5 bases spanning the gap.

The chain employs TRBV7-2 and TRBJ2-5, with 9 bases fitting TRBD2. Judging by the DNA end, TRBJ2-7 fits better; the J call may be wrong. Germline V lookup: CDR1 SGHTA, CDR2 FQGNSA. The CDR3 loop spans 13 amino acids. The CDR3: CASSFGLAFEQYF. The CDR3 DNA reads as TGTGCCAGCAGCTTCGGACTAGCGTTCGAGCAGTACTTC.

This rearrangement joins TRBV4-1 to TRBJ2-1; D is undetermined. This CDR3 has 16 residues. CDR1 is MGHRA, CDR2 YSYEKL, per germline. V gave up 1 base and J gave up 8 bases, with 18 bases separating them. The chain's CDR3 is CASSQVLTKSNDEQFF. The DNA of the CDR3 is TGCGCCAGCAGCCAAGTTTTAACAAAATCTAACGATGAGCAGTTCTTC.

V usage is TRBV5-1 and J usage is TRBJ1-1; D uncertain. The germline V gene encodes CDR1 SGHRS and CDR2 YFSETQ. Trimming stripped 5 bases from V and 0 bases from J, with 11 bases between. The CDR3 covers 14 residues. CDR3 coding DNA: TGCGCCAGCAGGGACGGCTTAATGAACACTGAAGCTTTCTTT. Encoded protein: CASRDGLMNTEAFF.

The rearrangement joins TRBV11-2 to TRBJ2-1; TRBD2 aligns across 10 bases. The length of the CDR3 is 13 residues. V dropped 0 bases and J dropped 12; count of bases not matched to a gene: 2. Germline CDR1 is SGHAT and CDR2 is FQNNGV. CDR3 amino acids: CASSLEVAGGQFF. The CDR3 nucleotides read TGTGCCAGCAGCTTAGAAGTAGCGGGGGGGCAGTTCTTC.

This chain uses TRBV11-2 with TRBJ2-1, with D hard to call. The V and J ends lost 2 bases and 7 bases respectively, with 3 bases between them. This CDR3 region has 11 residues. The V gene's germline CDR1 is SGHAT and CDR2 FQNNGV. CDR3 sequence (DNA): TGTGCCAGCAGCTTATCGAATGAGCAGTTCTTC. It specifies CASSLSNEQFF.

This clone was seen a few times. This rearrangement joins TRBV6-5 to TRBJ1-4, with 7 bases lining up with TRBD1. J lost 8 bases, V lost 7 bases, and 7 bases had no gene match. CDR1 is MNHEY and CDR2 is SVGAGI in the germline V gene. The CDR3 is 13 amino acids. CDR3: CASIDRVSEKLFF. The CDR3 DNA is TGTGCCAGCATCGACAGGGTATCCGAAAAACTGTTTTTT.

The chain employs TRBV27 and TRBJ2-1, with 9 bases fitting TRBD1. V lost 5 bases to trimming and J lost 9 bases; unmatched junction nucleotides: 20. The V gene's germline CDR1 is MNHEY and CDR2 SMNVEV (reference sequence). This CDR3 has 18 residues. CDR3 amino acids: CASSKVVMGGTGSSEQFF. The CDR3 DNA reads TGTGCCAGCAGTAAAGTAGTTATGGGCGGGACAGGGTCTTCTGAGCAGTTCTTC.

Only a few counts were recorded for this clone. This sequence joins TRBV6-5 and TRBJ1-2; 10 bases align to TRBD1. Germline V lookup: CDR1 MNHEY, CDR2 SVGAGI. Unmatched junction bases numbered 11, after V lost 6 bases and J lost 7 bases. This CDR3 comprises 15 residues. The chain's CDR3 is CASSNTAGQGFGYTF. CDR3 in DNA: TGTGCCAGCAGCAATACGGCGGGACAGGGGTTTGGCTACACCTTC.

V and J are TRBV7-9 and TRBJ2-3, with D perhaps matching TRBD2 (5 bases). This CDR3 region has 15 residues. Germline CDR1 is SEHNR and CDR2 is FQNEAQ (reference sequence). The ends were cut back, 1 base at V and 2 bases at J, with 10 bases in the middle. This chain's CDR3 is CASSLVKRTTDTQYF. For the CDR3, the DNA is TGTGCCAGCAGCTTAGTAAAGCGGACCACAGATACGCAGTATTTT.

The rearrangement links TRBV5-1 to TRBJ2-5; TRBD1 matches at 7 bases. CDR3 size: 13 residues. Germline values: CDR1 SGHRS, CDR2 YFSETQ. With V trimmed by 4 bases and J by 3 bases, 3 bases remained unmatched. Here the CDR3 reads CASSQGQEETQYF. CDR3 DNA: TGCGCCAGCAGCCAAGGACAGGAAGAGACCCAGTACTTC.

The V and J genes are TRBV7-9 and TRBJ1-3, with D maybe TRBD1 (6 bases). This CDR3 spans 16 amino acids. V was cut by 5 bases and J by 1 base, with 15 bases left in between. The V gene's germline CDR1 is SEHNR and CDR2 FQNEAQ (reference sequence). The CDR3 sequence: CASSDLGGRSGNTIYF. CDR3 bases: TGTGCCAGCAGCGATCTCGGGGGCAGATCTGGAAACACCATATATTTT. Full variable domain (remainder filled in from reference TRBV7-9 and TRBJ1-3): DTGVSQNPRHKITKRGQNVTFRCDPISEHNRLYWYRQTLGQGPEFLTYFQNEAQLEKSRLLSDRFSAERPKGSFSTLEIQRTEQGDSAMYLCASSDLGGRSGNTIYFGEGSWLTVV.

This clone was counted only a few times. The V and J genes are TRBV29-1 and TRBJ1-3; D is ambiguous. Trimming shortened V by 2 bases and J by 4 bases, and 9 bases separated the two germline ends. The CDR3 has 13 amino acids. Germline V CDR1 and CDR2: SQVTM, ANQGSEA. The CDR3: CSVEQHTGNTIYF. The CDR3 region has the DNA TGCAGCGTTGAACAACATACGGGAAACACCATATATTTT.

With respect to this clone: Because the CDR3's place on the DNA is in doubt, the DNA is left out and the CDR3 is given as listed by TCRdb. The chain carries TRBV5-1 and TRBJ1-1. The CDR3 length equals 14 residues, ends included. Germline V gene data show CDR1 as SGHRS and CDR2 as YFSETQ. CDR3 sequence reads: CASSPQYFGTEAFF.